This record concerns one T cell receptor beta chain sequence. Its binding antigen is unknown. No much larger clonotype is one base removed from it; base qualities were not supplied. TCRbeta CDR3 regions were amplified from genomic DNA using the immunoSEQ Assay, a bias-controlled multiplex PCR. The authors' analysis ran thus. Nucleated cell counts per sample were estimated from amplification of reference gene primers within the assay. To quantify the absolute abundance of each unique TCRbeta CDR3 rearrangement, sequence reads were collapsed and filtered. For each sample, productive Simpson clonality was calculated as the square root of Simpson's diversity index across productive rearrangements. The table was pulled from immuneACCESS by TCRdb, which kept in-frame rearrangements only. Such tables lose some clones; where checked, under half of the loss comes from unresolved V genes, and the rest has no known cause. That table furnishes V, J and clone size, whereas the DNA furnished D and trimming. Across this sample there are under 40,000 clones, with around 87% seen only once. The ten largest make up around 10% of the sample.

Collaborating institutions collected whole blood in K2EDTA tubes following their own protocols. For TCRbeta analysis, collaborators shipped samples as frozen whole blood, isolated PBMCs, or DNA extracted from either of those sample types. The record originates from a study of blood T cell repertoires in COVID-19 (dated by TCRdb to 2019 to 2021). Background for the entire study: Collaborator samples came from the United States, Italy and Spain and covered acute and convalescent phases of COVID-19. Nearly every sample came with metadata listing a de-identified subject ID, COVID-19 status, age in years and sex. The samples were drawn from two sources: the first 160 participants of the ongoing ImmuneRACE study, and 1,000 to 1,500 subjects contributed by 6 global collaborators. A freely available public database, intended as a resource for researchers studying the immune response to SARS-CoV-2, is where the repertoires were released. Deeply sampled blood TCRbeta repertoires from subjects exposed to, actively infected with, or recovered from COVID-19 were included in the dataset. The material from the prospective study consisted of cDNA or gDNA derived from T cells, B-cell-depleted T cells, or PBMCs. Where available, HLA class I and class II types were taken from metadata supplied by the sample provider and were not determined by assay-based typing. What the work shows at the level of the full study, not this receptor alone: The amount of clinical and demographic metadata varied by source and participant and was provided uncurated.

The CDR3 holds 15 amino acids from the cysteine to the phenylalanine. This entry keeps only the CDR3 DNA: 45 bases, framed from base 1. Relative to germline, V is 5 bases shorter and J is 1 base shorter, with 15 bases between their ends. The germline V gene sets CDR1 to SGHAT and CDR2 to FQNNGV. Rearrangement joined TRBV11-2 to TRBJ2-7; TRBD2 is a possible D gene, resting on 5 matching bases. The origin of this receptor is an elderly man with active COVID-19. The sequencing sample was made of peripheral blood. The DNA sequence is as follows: TGTGCCAGCAGCCTGTTATCCGGGATGTCCTACGAGCAGTACTTC. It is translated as CASSLLSGMSYEQYF.